These T cell receptor beta chains were read from a single sample in a study of cytomegalovirus exposure and HLA in healthy donors. Sequencing used immunoSEQ multiplex PCR; TCRdb keeps in-frame clones, though not all of them. The sample includes about 110,000 clones, approximately 79% of them seen just once. Material for sequencing was PBMCs. The receptor source for this set is a man aged 25-45 years in good health and CMV-seropositive. The CDR3 runs from the conserved cysteine through the conserved F or W. The D gene is left open where the match is weak. Clone size is shown for a subset of rows, as once, few, many or a class of expanded clone.

V,size,J,D,DNA,CDR3
TRBV4-1,once,TRBJ1-1,TRBD1,TGCGCCAGCAGCCAAGCGGGATCCCAGGAGGGGGCCACTGAAGCTTTCTTT,CASSQAGSQEGATEAFF
TRBV6-6,-,TRBJ2-7,-,TGTGCCAGCAGATTCGCACGGGTGGAAAACGAGCAGTACTTC,CASRFARVENEQYF
TRBV5-6,-,TRBJ1-1,-,TGTGCCAGCAGCTTGTTCGCGGGTCCTGAAGCTTTCTTT,CASSLFAGPEAFF
TRBV18,-,TRBJ1-1,TRBD1,TGTGCCAGCTCACTGGAGACAGGGCGCCCCACTGAAGCTTTCTTT,CASSLETGRPTEAFF
TRBV2,-,TRBJ2-1,TRBD2,TGTGCCAGCAGGGGAGGGACTAGCGGAAGCTCCTACAATGAGCAGTTCTTC,CASRGGTSGSSYNEQFF
TRBV19,-,TRBJ1-5,-,TGTGCCAGTAGTATAGGGGATGGGGCTTTTAATCAGCCCCAGCATTTT,CASSIGDGAFNQPQHF
TRBV4-2,-,TRBJ2-5,-,TGTGCCAGCAGCCAAGATCCAGGAGAGACCCAGTACTTC,CASSQDPGETQYF
TRBV5-1,-,TRBJ1-1,TRBD1,TGCGCCAGCAGCGGGGGGGACAGGGCGAACACTGAAGCTTTCTTT,CASSGGDRANTEAFF
TRBV18,few,TRBJ1-3,-,TGTGCCAGCTCACCCCCGGCCCAAGGGGGTGGAAACACCATATATTTT,CASSPPAQGGGNTIYF
TRBV30,-,TRBJ2-2,TRBD2,TGTGCCTGGACCCCGGGCGGGGGGCGGGGCACCGGGGAGCTGTTTTTT,CAWTPGGGRGTGELFF
TRBV27,-,TRBJ1-6,-,TGTGCCAGCAGTTTCCGACAGGCGAGTTCACCCCTCCACTTT,CASSFRQASSPLHF
TRBV14,-,TRBJ1-4,-,TGTGCCAGCAGCCAAGTTGGAGCAACTAATGAAAAACTGTTTTTT,CASSQVGATNEKLFF
TRBV7-6,-,TRBJ2-7,-,TGTGCCAGCAGCTTAGGTGCGGACAGTAAGAACGAGCAGTACTTC,CASSLGADSKNEQYF
TRBV27,-,TRBJ1-6,-,TGTGCCAGCAGTTTAAGCAAAGGAGGGCACTCACCCCTCCACTTT,CASSLSKGGHSPLHF
TRBV6-1,few,TRBJ1-2,-,TGTGCCAGCGGGGAGGATGGCTACACCTTC,CASGEDGYTF
TRBV7-9,-,TRBJ2-2,TRBD2,TGTGCCAGCAGCTTAAACCTAGCGGGGACCGGGGAGCTGTTTTTT,CASSLNLAGTGELFF
TRBV5-1,-,TRBJ1-1,-,TGCGCCAGCAGACGTACGGACATCTCCTCAGAAGCTTTCTTT,CASRRTDISSEAFF
TRBV7-2,-,TRBJ1-6,-,TGTGCCAGCAGCTTAGGGGCCACTTATAATTCACCCCTCCACTTT,CASSLGATYNSPLHF
TRBV19,-,TRBJ1-5,-,TGTGCCAGTACGCCGGGACACACAATAAAGTTCCAGCATTTT,CASTPGHTIKFQHF
TRBV6-6,few,TRBJ1-2,-,TGTGCCAGCAGTCGCCCAGGGGCGCCGGGCTACACCTTC,CASSRPGAPGYTF
TRBV7-6,-,TRBJ2-7,TRBD2,TGTGCCAGCAGCTTAGGACTAGCGGGGACTAACGAGCAGTACTTC,CASSLGLAGTNEQYF
TRBV5-1,few,TRBJ1-1,-,TGCGCCAGCAACGGTGAGGGGAACACTGAAGCTTTCTTT,CASNGEGNTEAFF
TRBV19,-,TRBJ1-2,-,TGTGCCAGTGCCGGGGGGGCGGGGAACTATGGCTACACCTTC,CASAGGAGNYGYTF
TRBV10-1,-,TRBJ2-5,TRBD2,TGCGCCAGCAGTGAGTCTGGGACTAGCGAAACCCAGTACTTC,CASSESGTSETQYF
TRBV5-1,-,TRBJ1-3,TRBD1,TGCGCCAGCAGCCAAATACAGGGGACATCTGGAAACACCATATATTTT,CASSQIQGTSGNTIYF
TRBV5-1,-,TRBJ1-3,TRBD1,TGCGCCAGCAGCAGTGACCCAGGGGGGAGAGGAAACACCATATATTTT,CASSSDPGGRGNTIYF
TRBV2,few,TRBJ2-7,-,TGTGCCAGCAGCGACCCCGTCGGAGGGAGCTCCCACGAGCAGTACTTC,CASSDPVGGSSHEQYF
TRBV21-1,-,TRBJ2-3,-,TGTGCCAGCAGCAACGGGGACTGCACAGATACGCAGTATTTT,CASSNGDCTDTQYF
TRBV6-5,once,TRBJ2-7,-,TGTGCCAGCAGTTACTCAGGGGGAGGGAGCTACGAGCAGTACTTC,CASSYSGGGSYEQYF
TRBV5-5,-,TRBJ1-1,TRBD1,TGTGCCAGCAGCCTGGGGACAGTCAACACTGAAGCTTTCTTT,CASSLGTVNTEAFF
TRBV19,-,TRBJ2-2,-,TGTGCCACCCGAGGGACATTCAACACCGGGGAGCTGTTTTTT,CATRGTFNTGELFF
TRBV7-6,-,TRBJ1-4,-,TGTGCCAGCAGCCAAGGAGATGAAAAACTGTTTTTT,CASSQGDEKLFF
TRBV7-9,-,TRBJ2-7,-,TGTGCCAGCAGCAAGGACAGCCCCCACGAGCAGTACTTC,CASSKDSPHEQYF
TRBV27,-,TRBJ2-2,TRBD2,TGTGCCAGCAGCCCCTGGGGTAGCGGGGGCTCGGGGGAGCTGTTTTTT,CASSPWGSGGSGELFF
TRBV7-2,-,TRBJ2-3,-,TGTGCCAGCAGCTTAGTGCGGGGAAGCACAGATACGCAGTATTTT,CASSLVRGSTDTQYF
TRBV15,-,TRBJ1-4,-,TGTGCCACCAGCAGAGAGAAGACACCCAGGGGTGAAAAACTGTTTTTT,CATSREKTPRGEKLFF
TRBV7-6,once,TRBJ2-5,TRBD2,TGTGCCAGCAGCTTAGGGCGGGGGAGCGGGGAGACCCAGTACTTC,CASSLGRGSGETQYF
TRBV19,many,TRBJ1-5,-,TGTGCCAGTCAGACCCAGGGTAGGGAGGGCAATCAGCCCCAGCATTTT,CASQTQGREGNQPQHF
TRBV6-5,-,TRBJ2-7,-,TGTGCCAGCACTACCACCAGGGGCCGCGACTACGAGCAGTACTTC,CASTTTRGRDYEQYF
TRBV30,-,TRBJ1-2,-,TGTGCCTGGAGTATCGCGGAGGGGCTGGGCGGCTACACCTTC,CAWSIAEGLGGYTF
TRBV11-2,-,TRBJ2-7,-,TGTGCCAGCAGCTTTTTTCTTAATAAGGGGGGGTCCTGGTACGAGCAGTACTTC,CASSFFLNKGGSWYEQYF
TRBV7-9,few,TRBJ2-7,TRBD1,TGTGCCAGCAGCGCGTCGGGACAGGGGGACGAGCAGTACTTC,CASSASGQGDEQYF
TRBV6-1,-,TRBJ2-7,-,TGTGCCAGCAGTGTAGAGCACCGCGCCTACGAGCAGTACTTC,CASSVEHRAYEQYF
TRBV30,-,TRBJ2-3,TRBD2,TGTGCCTGGAGTGTTGGTGGCGGGGGGGCCTTAGATACGCAGTATTTT,CAWSVGGGGALDTQYF
TRBV7-6,-,TRBJ1-1,TRBD1,TGTGCCAGCAGCTTAGTGCGGGACAGCATTAACACTGAAGCTTTCTTT,CASSLVRDSINTEAFF
TRBV14,-,TRBJ2-1,TRBD1,TGTGCCAGCAGCATCGGGACAGCCTCCTACAATGAGCAGTTCTTC,CASSIGTASYNEQFF
TRBV10-3,-,TRBJ2-5,TRBD2,TGTGCCATCAGTGATGATAGCGGGGGTACCCAACAGACCCAGTACTTC,CAISDDSGGTQQTQYF
TRBV5-4,-,TRBJ2-2,-,TGTGCCAGCAGCTTCCAGTCCGCCGGGGAGCTGTTTTTT,CASSFQSAGELFF
TRBV29-1,-,TRBJ2-7,TRBD2,TGCAGCGTTGAGGGAGGGATCTCGGACGAGCAGTACTTC,CSVEGGISDEQYF
TRBV12-5,-,TRBJ2-2,TRBD1,TGTGCTAGTGGTTTGCTCCGGGACAGGGGCAACACCGGGGAGCTGTTTTTT,CASGLLRDRGNTGELFF
TRBV11-2,-,TRBJ2-2,TRBD1,TGTGCCAGCAGTACATCGACAGGGGCCCCCCTCGGGGAGCTGTTTTTT,CASSTSTGAPLGELFF
TRBV25-1,-,TRBJ2-5,-,TGTGCCAGCCAAAGGGGTTTCCAAGAGACCCAGTACTTC,CASQRGFQETQYF
TRBV7-3,-,TRBJ2-5,-,TGTGCCAGCAGCTTACTTATGAGGGAGACCCAGTACTTC,CASSLLMRETQYF